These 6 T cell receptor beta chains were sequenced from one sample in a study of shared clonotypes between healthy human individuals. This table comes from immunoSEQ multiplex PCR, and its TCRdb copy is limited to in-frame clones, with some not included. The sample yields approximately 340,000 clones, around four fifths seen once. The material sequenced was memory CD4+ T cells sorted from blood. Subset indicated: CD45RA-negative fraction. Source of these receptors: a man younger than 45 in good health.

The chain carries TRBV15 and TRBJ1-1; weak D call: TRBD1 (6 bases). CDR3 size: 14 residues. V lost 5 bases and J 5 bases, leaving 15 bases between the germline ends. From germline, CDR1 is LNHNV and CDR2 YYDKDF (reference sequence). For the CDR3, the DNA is TGTGCCACCAGCCAGGTCCGGGGGCAAACTGAAGCTTTCTTT. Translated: CATSQVRGQTEAFF.

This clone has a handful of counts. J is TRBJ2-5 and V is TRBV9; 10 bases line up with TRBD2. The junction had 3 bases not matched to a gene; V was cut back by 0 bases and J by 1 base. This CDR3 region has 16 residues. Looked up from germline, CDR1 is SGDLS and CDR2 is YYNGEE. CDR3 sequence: CASSVGGLAFQETQYF. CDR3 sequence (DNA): TGTGCCAGCAGCGTAGGGGGACTAGCGTTCCAAGAGACCCAGTACTTC. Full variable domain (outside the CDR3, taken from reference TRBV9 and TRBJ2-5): DSGVTQTPKHLITATGQRVTLRCSPRSGDLSVYWYQQSLDQGLQFLIQYYNGEERAKGNILERFSAQQFPDLHSELNLSSLELGDSALYFCASSVGGLAFQETQYFGPGTRLLVL.

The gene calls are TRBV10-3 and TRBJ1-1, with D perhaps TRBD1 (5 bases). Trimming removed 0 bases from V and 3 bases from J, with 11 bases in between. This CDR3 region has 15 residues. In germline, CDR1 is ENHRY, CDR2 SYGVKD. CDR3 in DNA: TGTGCCATCAGTGAGTCGGGGGTAGGGGACACTGAAGCTTTCTTT. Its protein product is CAISESGVGDTEAFF.

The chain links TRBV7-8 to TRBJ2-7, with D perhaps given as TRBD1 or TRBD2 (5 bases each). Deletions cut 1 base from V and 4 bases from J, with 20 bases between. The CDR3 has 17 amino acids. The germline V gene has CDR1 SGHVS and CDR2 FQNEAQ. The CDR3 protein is CASSLVPGHIIGYEQYF. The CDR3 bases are TGTGCCAGCAGCTTAGTACCGGGGCACATCATCGGGTACGAGCAGTACTTC.

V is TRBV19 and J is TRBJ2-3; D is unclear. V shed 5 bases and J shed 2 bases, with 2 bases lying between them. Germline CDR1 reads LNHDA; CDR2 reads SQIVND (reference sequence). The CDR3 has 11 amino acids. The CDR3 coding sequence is TGTGCCAGTAGTTTCACAGATACGCAGTATTTT. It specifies CASSFTDTQYF.

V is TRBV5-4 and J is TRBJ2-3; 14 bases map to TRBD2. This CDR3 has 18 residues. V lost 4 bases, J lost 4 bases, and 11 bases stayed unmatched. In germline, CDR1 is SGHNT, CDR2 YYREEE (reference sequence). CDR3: CASSPGTSGSFSPDTQYF. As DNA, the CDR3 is TGTGCCAGCAGCCCCGGGACTAGCGGGAGTTTTAGCCCAGATACGCAGTATTTT.